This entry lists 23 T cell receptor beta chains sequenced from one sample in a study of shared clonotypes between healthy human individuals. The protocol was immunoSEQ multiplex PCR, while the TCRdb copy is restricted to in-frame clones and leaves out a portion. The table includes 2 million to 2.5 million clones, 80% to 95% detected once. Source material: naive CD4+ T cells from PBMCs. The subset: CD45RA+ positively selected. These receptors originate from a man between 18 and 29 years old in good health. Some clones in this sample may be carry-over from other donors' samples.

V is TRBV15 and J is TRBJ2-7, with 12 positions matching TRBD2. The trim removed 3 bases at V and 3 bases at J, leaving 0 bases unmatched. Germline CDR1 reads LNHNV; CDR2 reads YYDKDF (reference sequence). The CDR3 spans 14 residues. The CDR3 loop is CATSRTSGGYEQYF. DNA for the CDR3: TGTGCCACCAGCAGGACTAGCGGGGGCTACGAGCAGTACTTC.

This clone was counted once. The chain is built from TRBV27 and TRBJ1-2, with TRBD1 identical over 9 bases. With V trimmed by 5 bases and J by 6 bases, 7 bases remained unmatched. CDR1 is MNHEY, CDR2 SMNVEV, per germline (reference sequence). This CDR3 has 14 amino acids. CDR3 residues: CASSTRTGEDGYTF. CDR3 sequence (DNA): TGTGCCAGCAGTACCAGGACAGGGGAGGATGGCTACACCTTC.

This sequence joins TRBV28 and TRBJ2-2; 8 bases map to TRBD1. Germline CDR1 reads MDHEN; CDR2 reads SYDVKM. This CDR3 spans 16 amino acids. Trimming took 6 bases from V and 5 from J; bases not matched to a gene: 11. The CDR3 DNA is TGTGCCAGCAGAAAGGGTTCAGGGGGCAAGACCGGGGAGCTGTTTTTT. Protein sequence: CASRKGSGGKTGELFF.

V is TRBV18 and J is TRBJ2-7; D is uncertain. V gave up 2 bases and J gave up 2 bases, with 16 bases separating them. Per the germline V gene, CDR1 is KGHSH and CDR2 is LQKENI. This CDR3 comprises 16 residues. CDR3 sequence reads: CASSPYGSGIAYEQYF. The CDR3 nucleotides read TGTGCCAGCTCACCATATGGATCAGGAATAGCCTACGAGCAGTACTTC.

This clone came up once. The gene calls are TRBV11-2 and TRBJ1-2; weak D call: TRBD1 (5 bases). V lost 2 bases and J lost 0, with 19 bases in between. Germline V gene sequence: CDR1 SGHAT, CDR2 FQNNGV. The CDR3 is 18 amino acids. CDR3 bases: TGTGCCAGCAGCTTAATTGGGGACCGGGGCAAAGCTAACTATGGCTACACCTTC. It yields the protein CASSLIGDRGKANYGYTF.

CDR3 DNA sequence: TGCGCCAGCAGCTTGGATCCACGGGGTTCCGGCGCCGGGGAGCTGTTTTTT. It is translated as CASSLDPRGSGAGELFF. The rearrangement joins TRBV5-1 to TRBJ2-2; D is possibly TRBD2 (5 bases). Germline V gives CDR1 SGHRS, CDR2 YFSETQ. V lost 0 bases and J 6 bases, leaving 18 bases between the germline ends. The CDR3 totals 17 residues.

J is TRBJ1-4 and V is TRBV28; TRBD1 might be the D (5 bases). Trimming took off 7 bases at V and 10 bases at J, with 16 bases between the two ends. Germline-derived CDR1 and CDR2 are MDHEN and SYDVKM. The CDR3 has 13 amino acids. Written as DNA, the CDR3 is TGTGCCAGCATTCCACTTCCTGGGGGAAAACTGTTTTTT. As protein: CASIPLPGGKLFF.

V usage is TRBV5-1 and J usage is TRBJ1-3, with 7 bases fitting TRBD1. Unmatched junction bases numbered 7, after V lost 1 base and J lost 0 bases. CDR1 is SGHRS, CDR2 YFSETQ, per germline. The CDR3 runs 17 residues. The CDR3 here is CASSLSPQGSSGNTIYF. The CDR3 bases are TGCGCCAGCAGCTTGTCCCCACAGGGGAGCTCTGGAAACACCATATATTTT.

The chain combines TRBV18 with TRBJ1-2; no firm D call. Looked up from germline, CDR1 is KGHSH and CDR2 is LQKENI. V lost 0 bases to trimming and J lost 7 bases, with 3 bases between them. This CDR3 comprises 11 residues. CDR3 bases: TGTGCCAGCTCACCACCCGGTGGCTACACCTTC. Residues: CASSPPGGYTF.

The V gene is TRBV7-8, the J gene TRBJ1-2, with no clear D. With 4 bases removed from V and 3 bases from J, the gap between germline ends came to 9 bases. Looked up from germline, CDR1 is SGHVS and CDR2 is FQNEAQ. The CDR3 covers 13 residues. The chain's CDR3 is CASSSPRDYGYTF. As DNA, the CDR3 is TGTGCCAGCAGCTCCCCCCGAGACTATGGCTACACCTTC.

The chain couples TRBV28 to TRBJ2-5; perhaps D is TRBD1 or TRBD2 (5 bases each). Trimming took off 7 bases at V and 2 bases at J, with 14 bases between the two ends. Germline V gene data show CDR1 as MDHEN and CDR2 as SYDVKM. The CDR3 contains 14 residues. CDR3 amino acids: CASTLRDGQETQYF. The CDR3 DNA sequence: TGTGCCAGCACTCTAAGGGACGGGCAAGAGACCCAGTACTTC.

For the CDR3, the DNA is TGTGCCAGCAGCCGGGGGGGCGAGAATGAGCAGTTCTTC. Its translation: CASSRGGENEQFF. This chain links TRBV14 with TRBJ2-1; possibly TRBD2 for D (7 bases). CDR3 size: 13 residues. Per germline, CDR1 SGHDN and CDR2 FVKESK. V lost 4 bases, J lost 7 bases, and 11 bases lay in between.

CDR3 bases: TGTGCCAGCAGCATAGCCGGACAGGGGGCGGGTGAGCAGTTCTTC. As protein: CASSIAGQGAGEQFF. V is TRBV9 and J is TRBJ2-1, with 11 nucleotides matching TRBD1. The CDR3 covers 15 residues. Looked up from germline, CDR1 is SGDLS and CDR2 is YYNGEE. V was pared by 4 bases and J by 9 bases, with 9 bases of the junction left unmatched. Together with reference TRBV9 and TRBJ2-1, the CDR3 gives the full variable domain: DSGVTQTPKHLITATGQRVTLRCSPRSGDLSVYWYQQSLDQGLQFLIQYYNGEERAKGNILERFSAQQFPDLHSELNLSSLELGDSALYFCASSIAGQGAGEQFFGPGTRLTVL.

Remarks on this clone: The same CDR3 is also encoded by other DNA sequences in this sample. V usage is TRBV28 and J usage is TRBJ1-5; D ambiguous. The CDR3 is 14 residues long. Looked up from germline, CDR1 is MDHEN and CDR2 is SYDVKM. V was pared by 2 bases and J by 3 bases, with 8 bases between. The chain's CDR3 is CASSLGSSNQPQHF. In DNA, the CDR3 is TGTGCCAGCAGTTTAGGATCCTCCAATCAGCCCCAGCATTTT.

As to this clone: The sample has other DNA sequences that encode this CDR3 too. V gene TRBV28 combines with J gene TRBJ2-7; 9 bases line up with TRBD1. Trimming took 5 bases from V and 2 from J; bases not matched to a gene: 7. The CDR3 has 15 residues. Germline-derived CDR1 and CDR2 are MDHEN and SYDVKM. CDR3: CASSRPGQGAYEQYF. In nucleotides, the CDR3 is TGTGCCAGCAGTCGACCGGGACAGGGAGCCTACGAGCAGTACTTC.

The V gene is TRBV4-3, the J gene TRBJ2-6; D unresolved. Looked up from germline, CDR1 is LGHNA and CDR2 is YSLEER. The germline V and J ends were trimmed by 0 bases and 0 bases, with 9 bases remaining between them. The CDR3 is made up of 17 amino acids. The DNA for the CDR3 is TGCGCCAGCAGCCAAGAACGGGCCGCCTCTGGGGCCAACGTCCTGACTTTC. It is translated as CASSQERAASGANVLTF.

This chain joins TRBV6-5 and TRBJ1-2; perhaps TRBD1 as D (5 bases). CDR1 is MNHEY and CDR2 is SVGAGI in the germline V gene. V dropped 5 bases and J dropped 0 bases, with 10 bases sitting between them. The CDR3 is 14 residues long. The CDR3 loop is CASSPRQTNYGYTF. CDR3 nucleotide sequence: TGTGCCAGCAGTCCACGACAGACTAACTATGGCTACACCTTC.

The CDR3: CASRSSGGELFF. The CDR3 nucleotides are TGTGCCAGCAGGTCGAGTGGCGGGGAGCTGTTTTTT. The chain joins TRBV6-1 to TRBJ2-2, with D unclear. Germline lookup yields CDR1 MNHNS and CDR2 SASEGT. The CDR3 is 12 residues long. V lost 6 bases and J lost 7, with 9 bases in between.

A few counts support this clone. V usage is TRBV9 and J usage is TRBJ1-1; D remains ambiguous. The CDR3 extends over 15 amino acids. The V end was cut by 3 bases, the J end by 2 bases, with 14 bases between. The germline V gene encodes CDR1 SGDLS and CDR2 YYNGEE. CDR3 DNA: TGTGCCAGCAGCGCAACTACTGGGCCTAACACTGAAGCTTTCTTT. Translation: CASSATTGPNTEAFF.

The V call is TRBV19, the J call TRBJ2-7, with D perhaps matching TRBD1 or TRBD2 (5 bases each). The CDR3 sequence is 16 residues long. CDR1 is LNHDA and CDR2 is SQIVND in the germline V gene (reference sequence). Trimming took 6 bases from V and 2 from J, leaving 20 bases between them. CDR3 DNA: TGTGCCAGTAGATCAGCCGGGACCGAGGTTACCTACGAGCAGTACTTC. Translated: CASRSAGTEVTYEQYF. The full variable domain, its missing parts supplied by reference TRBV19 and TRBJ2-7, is DGGITQSPKYLFRKEGQNVTLSCEQNLNHDAMYWYRQDPGQGLRLIYYSQIVNDFQKGDIAEGYSVSREKKESFPLTVTSAQKNPTAFYLCASRSAGTEVTYEQYFGPGTRLTVT.

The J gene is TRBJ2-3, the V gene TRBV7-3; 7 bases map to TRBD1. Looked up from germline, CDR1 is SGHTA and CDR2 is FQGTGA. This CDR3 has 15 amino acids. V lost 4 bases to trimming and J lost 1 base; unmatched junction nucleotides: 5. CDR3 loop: CASSSQGSGTDTQYF. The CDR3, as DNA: TGTGCCAGCAGCTCACAGGGGTCAGGCACAGATACGCAGTATTTT.

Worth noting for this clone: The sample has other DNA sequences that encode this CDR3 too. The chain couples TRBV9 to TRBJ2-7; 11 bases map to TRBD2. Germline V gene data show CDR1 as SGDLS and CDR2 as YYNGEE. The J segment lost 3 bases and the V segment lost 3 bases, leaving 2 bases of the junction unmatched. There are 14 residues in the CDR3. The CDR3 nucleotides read TGTGCCAGCAGCGCCGGACTAGCGGGCTACGAGCAGTACTTC. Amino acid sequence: CASSAGLAGYEQYF.

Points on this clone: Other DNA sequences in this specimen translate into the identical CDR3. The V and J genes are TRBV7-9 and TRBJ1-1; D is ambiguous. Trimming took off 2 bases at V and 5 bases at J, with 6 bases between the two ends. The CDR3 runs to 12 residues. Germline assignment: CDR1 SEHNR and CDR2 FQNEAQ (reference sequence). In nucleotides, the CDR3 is TGTGCCAGCAGCTTACGCGGGACTGAAGCTTTCTTT. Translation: CASSLRGTEAFF. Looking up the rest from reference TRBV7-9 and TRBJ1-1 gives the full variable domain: DTGVSQNPRHKITKRGQNVTFRCDPISEHNRLYWYRQTLGQGPEFLTYFQNEAQLEKSRLLSDRFSAERPKGSFSTLEIQRTEQGDSAMYLCASSLRGTEAFFGQGTRLTVV.